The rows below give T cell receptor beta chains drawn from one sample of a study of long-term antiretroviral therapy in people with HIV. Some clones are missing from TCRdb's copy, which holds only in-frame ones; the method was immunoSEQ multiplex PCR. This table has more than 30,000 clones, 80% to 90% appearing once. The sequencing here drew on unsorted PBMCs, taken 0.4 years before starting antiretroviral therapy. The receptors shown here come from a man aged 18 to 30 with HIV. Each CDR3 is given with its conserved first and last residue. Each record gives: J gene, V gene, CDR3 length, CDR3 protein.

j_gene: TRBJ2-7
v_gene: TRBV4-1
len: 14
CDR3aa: CASSYLAGAGEQYF

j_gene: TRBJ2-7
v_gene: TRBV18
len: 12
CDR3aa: CASSPAVREQYF

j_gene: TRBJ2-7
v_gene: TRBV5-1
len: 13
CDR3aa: CASSFFPGYEQYF

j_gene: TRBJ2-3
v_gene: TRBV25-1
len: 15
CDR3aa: CASSESGASTDTQYF

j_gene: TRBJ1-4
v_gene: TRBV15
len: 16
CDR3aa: CATSRRQGGYGEKLFF

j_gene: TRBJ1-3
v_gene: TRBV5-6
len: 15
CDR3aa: CASSLSGRSGNTIYF

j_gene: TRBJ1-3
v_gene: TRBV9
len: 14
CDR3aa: CASSSPGRGNTIYF

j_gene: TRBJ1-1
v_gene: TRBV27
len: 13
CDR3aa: CASSHNVYTEAFF

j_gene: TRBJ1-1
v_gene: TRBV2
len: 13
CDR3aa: CASSRGLNTEAFF

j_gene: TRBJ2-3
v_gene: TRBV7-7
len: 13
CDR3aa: CASSLGLQNTQYF

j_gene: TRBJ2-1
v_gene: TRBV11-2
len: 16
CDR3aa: CASSLEVAGAYNEQFF

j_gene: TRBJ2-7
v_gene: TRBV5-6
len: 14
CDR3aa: CASSLVAGGYEQYF

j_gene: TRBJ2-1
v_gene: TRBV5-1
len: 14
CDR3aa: CASSGLADRNEQFF

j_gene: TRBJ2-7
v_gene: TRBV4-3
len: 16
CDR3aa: CASSLKLYEGGYEQYF

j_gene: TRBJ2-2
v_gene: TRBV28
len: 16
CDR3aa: CASSSGGIANTGELFF

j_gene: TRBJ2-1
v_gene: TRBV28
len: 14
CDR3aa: CASSFGGSYNEQFF